One sample yielded the 4 T cell receptor beta chains listed below, sequenced in a study of Ad26.COV2.S vaccination and SARS-CoV-2 variants. Documented treatment: some 20 received Ad26.COV2.S at low or high dose, single or two shots; about 5 received placebo; per-sample allocation not given. The study sampled participants on day 63 after the first vaccine or placebo injection. Profiled with immunoSEQ multiplex PCR; TCRdb holds only in-frame clones, not every one. The sample holds approximately 360,000 clones, about 80% seen once. This specimen consisted of peripheral blood, obtained in a trial of Ad26.COV2.S vaccine versus placebo. The receptors originated from a person aged 18-60 years who received the Ad26.COV2.S COVID-19 vaccine or a placebo.

The chain carries TRBV3-1 (or the pseudogene TRBV3-2) and TRBJ2-5; D is unresolved. This CDR3 has 13 residues. The ends were cut back, 1 base at V and 8 bases at J, with 11 bases in the middle. The germline V gene encodes CDR1 LGHDT and CDR2 YNNKEL (reference sequence). CDR3 residues: CASSQGQMDTQYF. As DNA, the CDR3 is TGTGCCAGCAGCCAAGGGCAGATGGATACCCAGTACTTC.

This clone has just one count. V gene TRBV6-5 combines with J gene TRBJ1-1; the D is unclear. This CDR3 is 13 amino acids long. Germline loops: CDR1 MNHEY, CDR2 SVGAGI. The germline V and J ends were trimmed by 11 bases and 0 bases, with 13 bases remaining between them. In DNA form, the CDR3 reads TGTGCCTCCCGGACGGGCGTGAACACTGAAGCTTTCTTT. Translation: CASRTGVNTEAFF.

V and J are TRBV5-8 and TRBJ2-6; the D gene could be TRBD1 or TRBD2 (5 bases each). Germline V lookup: CDR1 SGHTS, CDR2 YDEGEE. V was shortened by 9 bases and J by 0 bases, with 16 bases between the two germline ends. This CDR3 contains 16 residues. CDR3 in amino acids: CANRPGRTSGANVLTF. The DNA for the CDR3 is TGTGCCAACAGACCGGGACGGACCTCTGGGGCCAACGTCCTGACTTTC.

Concerning this clone: Other DNA sequences in this specimen translate into the identical CDR3. The rearrangement uses TRBV7-6 and TRBJ2-7; D possibly uses TRBD1 or TRBD2 (6 bases each). The CDR3 has 13 amino acids. Per the germline V gene, CDR1 is SGHVS and CDR2 is FNYEAQ. V was clipped by 3 bases and J by 2 bases, with 8 bases between them. The CDR3 reads CASSFGGPYEQYF. CDR3 nucleotides: TGTGCCAGCAGCTTCGGGGGCCCCTACGAGCAGTACTTC.